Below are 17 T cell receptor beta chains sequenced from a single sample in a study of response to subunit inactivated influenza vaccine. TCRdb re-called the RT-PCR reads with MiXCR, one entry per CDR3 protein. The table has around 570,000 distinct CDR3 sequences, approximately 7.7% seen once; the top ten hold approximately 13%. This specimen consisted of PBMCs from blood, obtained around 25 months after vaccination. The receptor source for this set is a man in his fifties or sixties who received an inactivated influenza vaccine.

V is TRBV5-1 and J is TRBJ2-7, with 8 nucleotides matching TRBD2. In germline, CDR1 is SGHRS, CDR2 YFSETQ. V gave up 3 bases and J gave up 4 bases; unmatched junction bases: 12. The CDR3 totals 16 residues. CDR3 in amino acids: CASSSRPPAGEYEQYF. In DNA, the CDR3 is TGCGCCAGCAGCTCTCGCCCCCCAGCGGGAGAGTACGAGCAGTACTTC. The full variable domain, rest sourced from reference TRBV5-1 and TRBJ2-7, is KAGVTQTPRYLIKTRGQQVTLSCSPISGHRSVSWYQQTPGQGLQFLFEYFSETQRNKGNFPGRFSGRQFSNSRSEMNVSTLELGDSALYLCASSSRPPAGEYEQYFGPGTRLTVT.

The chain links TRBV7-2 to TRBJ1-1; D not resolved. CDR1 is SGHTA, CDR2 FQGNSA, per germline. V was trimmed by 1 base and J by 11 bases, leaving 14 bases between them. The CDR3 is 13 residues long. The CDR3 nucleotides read TGTGCCAGCAGCTTAGATCGAGCGGCTTGGGCTTTCTTT. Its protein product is CASSLDRAAWAFF. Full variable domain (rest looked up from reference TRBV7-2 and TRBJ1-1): GAGVSQSPSNKVTEKGKDVELRCDPISGHTALYWYRQSLGQGLEFLIYFQGNSAPDKSGLPSDRFSAERTGGSVSTLTIQRTQQEDSAVYLCASSLDRAAWAFFGQGTRLTVV.

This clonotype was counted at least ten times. CDR3 nucleotide sequence: TGTGCCAGCAGTTTAAAATTCATGCTCTACGAGCAGTACTTC. Its translation is CASSLKFMLYEQYF. The V and J genes are TRBV27 and TRBJ2-7; no firm D call. Trimming stripped 2 bases from V and 3 bases from J, with 11 bases between. The germline CDR1 and CDR2 sequences are MNHEY and SMNVEV (reference sequence). The CDR3 loop spans 14 amino acids.

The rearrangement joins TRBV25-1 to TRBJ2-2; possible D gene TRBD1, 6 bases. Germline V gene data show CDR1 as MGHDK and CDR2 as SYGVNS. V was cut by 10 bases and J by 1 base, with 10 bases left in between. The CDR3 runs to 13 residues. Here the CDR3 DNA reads TGTGCCACCCACAGGGAGAACACCGGGGAGCTGTTTTTT. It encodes CATHRENTGELFF. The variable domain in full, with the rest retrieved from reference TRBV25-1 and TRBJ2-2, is EADIYQTPRYLVIGTGKKITLECSQTMGHDKMYWYQQDPGMELHLIHYSYGVNSTEKGDLSSESTVSRIRTEHFPLTLESARPSHTSQYLCATHRENTGELFFGEGSRLTVL.

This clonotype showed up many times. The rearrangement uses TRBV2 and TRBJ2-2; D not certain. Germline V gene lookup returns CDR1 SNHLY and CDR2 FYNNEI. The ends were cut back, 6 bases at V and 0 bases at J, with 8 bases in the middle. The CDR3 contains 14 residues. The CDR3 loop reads CASRRTTNTGELFF. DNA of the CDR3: TGTGCCAGCAGAAGGACGACGAACACCGGGGAGCTGTTTTTT.

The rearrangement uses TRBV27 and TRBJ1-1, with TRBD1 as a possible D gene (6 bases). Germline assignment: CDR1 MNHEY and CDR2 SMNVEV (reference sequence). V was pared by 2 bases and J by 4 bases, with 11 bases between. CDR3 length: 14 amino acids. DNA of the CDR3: TGTGCCAGCAGTTTAAAAGGGGGTCCCACTGAAGCTTTCTTT. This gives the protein CASSLKGGPTEAFF.

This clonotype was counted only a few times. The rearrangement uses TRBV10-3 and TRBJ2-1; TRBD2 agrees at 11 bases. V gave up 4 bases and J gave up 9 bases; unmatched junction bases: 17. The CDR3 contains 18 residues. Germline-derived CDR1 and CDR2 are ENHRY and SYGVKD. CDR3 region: CAISGWTSGSSGGAEQFF. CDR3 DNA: TGTGCCATCAGTGGCTGGACTAGCGGGTCCTCAGGGGGCGCTGAGCAGTTCTTC.

This CDR3 reads CASSLAPTSGSYNEQFF. CDR3 DNA sequence: TGTGCCAGCAGCTTGGCTCCGACTAGCGGGTCCTACAATGAGCAGTTCTTC. This chain links TRBV5-8 with TRBJ2-1, with 10 bases aligning to TRBD2. The CDR3 runs 17 residues. CDR1 is SGHTS, CDR2 YDEGEE, per germline. V lost 0 bases and J lost 1; bases outside the gene matches: 4.

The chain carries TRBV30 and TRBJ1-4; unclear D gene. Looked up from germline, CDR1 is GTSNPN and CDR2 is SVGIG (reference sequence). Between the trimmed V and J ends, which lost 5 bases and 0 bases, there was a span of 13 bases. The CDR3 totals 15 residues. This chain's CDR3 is CAWGKISATNEKLFF. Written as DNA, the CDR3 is TGTGCCTGGGGCAAGATTTCTGCAACTAATGAAAAACTGTTTTTT.

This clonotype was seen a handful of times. This chain's CDR3 is CSVGVYTPGLAGETQYF. The CDR3 DNA is TGCAGCGTTGGGGTTTATACACCTGGACTAGCGGGAGAGACCCAGTACTTC. The chain couples TRBV29-1 to TRBJ2-5, with 11 nucleotides matching TRBD2. The CDR3 sequence is 17 residues long. Germline loops: CDR1 SQVTM, CDR2 ANQGSEA. The V segment lost 4 bases and the J segment 4 bases; nucleotides outside the gene matches: 14.

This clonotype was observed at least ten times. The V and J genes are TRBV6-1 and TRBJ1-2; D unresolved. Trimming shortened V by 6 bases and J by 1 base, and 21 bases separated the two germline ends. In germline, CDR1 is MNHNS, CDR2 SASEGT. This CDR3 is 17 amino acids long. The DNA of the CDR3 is TGTGCCAGCAGCCCGACGGCGGGAAGGACCCTTAACTATGGCTACACCTTC. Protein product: CASSPTAGRTLNYGYTF.

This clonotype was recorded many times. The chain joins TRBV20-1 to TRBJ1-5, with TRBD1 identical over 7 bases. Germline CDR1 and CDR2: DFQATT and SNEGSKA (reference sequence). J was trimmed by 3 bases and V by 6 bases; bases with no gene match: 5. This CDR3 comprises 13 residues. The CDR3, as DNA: TGCAGTGCCAATGAGGGGGCCAATCAGCCCCAGCATTTT. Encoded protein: CSANEGANQPQHF.

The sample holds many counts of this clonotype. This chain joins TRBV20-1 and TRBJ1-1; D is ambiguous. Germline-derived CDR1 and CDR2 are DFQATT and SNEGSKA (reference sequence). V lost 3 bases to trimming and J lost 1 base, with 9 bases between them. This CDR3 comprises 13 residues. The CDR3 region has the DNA TGCAGTGCTAGGCGGCCTTCGAACACTGAAGCTTTCTTT. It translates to CSARRPSNTEAFF.

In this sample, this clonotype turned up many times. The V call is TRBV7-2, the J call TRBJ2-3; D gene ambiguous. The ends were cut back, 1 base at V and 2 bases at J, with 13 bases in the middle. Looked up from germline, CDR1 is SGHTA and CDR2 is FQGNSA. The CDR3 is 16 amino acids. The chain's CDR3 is CASSLVGDWNTDTQYF. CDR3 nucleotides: TGTGCCAGCAGCTTAGTTGGCGACTGGAACACAGATACGCAGTATTTT.

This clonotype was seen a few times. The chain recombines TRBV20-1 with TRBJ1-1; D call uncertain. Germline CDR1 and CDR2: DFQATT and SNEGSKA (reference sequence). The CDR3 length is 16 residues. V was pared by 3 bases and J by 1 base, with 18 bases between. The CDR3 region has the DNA TGCAGTGCTAGGACTGGGCAGGTCCTAAAGAACACTGAAGCTTTCTTT. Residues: CSARTGQVLKNTEAFF.

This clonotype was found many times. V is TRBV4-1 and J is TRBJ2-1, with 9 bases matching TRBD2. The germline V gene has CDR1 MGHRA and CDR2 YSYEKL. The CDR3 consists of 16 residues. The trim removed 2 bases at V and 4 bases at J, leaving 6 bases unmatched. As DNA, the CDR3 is TGCGCCAGCAGCCAATCGTCTAGCGGGACTTACAATGAGCAGTTCTTC. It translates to CASSQSSSGTYNEQFF.

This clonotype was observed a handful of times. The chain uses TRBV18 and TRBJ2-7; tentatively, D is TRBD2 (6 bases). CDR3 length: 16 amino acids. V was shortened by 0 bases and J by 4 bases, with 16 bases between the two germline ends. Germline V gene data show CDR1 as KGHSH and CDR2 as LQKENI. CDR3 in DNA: TGTGCCAGCTCACCACCGGGGGGTCTCAGAGGGTACGAGCAGTACTTC. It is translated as CASSPPGGLRGYEQYF.